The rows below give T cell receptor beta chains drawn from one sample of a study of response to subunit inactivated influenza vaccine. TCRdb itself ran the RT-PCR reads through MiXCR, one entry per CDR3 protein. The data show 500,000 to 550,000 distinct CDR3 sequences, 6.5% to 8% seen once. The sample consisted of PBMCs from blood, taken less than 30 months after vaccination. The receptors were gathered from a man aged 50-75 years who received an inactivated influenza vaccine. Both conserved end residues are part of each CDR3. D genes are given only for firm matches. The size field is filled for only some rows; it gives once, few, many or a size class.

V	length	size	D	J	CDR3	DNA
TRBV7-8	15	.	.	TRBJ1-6	CASSIRVPYNSPLHF	TGTGCCAGCAGCATCAGGGTGCCCTATAATTCACCCCTCCACTTT
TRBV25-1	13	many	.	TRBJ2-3	CASLDSFTDTQYF	TGTGCCAGCTTGGACAGCTTCACAGATACGCAGTATTTT
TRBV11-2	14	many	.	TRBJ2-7	CASSLDRASGEQYF	TGTGCCAGCAGCTTAGATCGTGCCAGCGGGGAGCAGTACTTC
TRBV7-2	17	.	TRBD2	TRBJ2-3	CASSLGLAGIHTDTQYF	TGTGCCAGCAGCTTAGGGCTAGCGGGAATACACACAGATACGCAGTATTTT
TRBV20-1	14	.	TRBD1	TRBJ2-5	CSAITGGRGETQYF	TGCAGTGCTATAACAGGGGGTAGGGGAGAGACCCAGTACTTC
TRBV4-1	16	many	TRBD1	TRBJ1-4	CASSQGQRATNEKLFF	TGCGCCAGCAGCCAGGGACAGAGGGCAACTAATGAAAAACTGTTTTTT
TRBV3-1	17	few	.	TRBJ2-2	CASSHLRAVTNTGELFF	TGTGCCAGCAGCCATTTACGGGCAGTGACGAACACCGGGGAGCTGTTTTTT
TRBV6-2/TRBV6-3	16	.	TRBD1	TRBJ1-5	CASSPRTGSLRQPQHF	TGTGCCAGCAGTCCCAGGACAGGGAGTCTCAGACAGCCCCAGCATTTT
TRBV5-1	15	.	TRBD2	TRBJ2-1	CASSPTTAGHNEQFF	TGCGCCAGCAGCCCAACGACAGCGGGGCACAATGAGCAGTTCTTC
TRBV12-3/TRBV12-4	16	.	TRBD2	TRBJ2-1	CASSFMPGTSGVQQFF	TGTGCCAGCAGTTTTATGCCGGGGACTAGCGGGGTTCAGCAGTTCTTC
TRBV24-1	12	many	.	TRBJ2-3	CATSAGSDTQYF	TGTGCCACCAGTGCGGGGTCAGATACGCAGTATTTT
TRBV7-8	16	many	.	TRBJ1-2	CASSVEDPGLPDGYTF	TGTGCCAGCAGCGTAGAAGACCCGGGCCTCCCCGATGGCTACACCTTC
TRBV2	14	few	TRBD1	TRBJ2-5	CASSQQGARETQYF	TGTGCCAGCAGCCAACAGGGGGCTCGAGAGACCCAGTACTTC
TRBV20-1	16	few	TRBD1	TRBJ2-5	CSARDLGTGGQETQYF	TGCAGTGCTAGAGATCTCGGGACAGGGGGTCAAGAGACCCAGTACTTC
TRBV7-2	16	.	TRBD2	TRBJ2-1	CASSLEWTSGYNEQFF	TGTGCCAGCAGCTTAGAATGGACTAGCGGCTACAATGAGCAGTTCTTC
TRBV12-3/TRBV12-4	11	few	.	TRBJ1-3	CASSRRDTIYF	TGTGCCAGCAGCCGCAGGGACACCATATATTTT
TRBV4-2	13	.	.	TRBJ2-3	CASSQGRTDTQYF	TGTGCCAGCAGCCAAGGGCGCACAGATACGCAGTATTTT
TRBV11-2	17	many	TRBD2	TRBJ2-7	CASSLDTLAGHSYEQYF	TGTGCCAGCAGCTTAGATACACTAGCGGGACATTCCTACGAGCAGTACTTC
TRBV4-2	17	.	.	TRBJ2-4	CASSQPPEGSAKNIQYF	TGTGCCAGCAGCCAACCACCAGAGGGGAGCGCCAAAAACATTCAGTACTTC
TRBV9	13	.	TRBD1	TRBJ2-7	CASSVEGAGEQYF	TGTGCCAGCAGCGTAGAGGGGGCCGGCGAGCAGTACTTC
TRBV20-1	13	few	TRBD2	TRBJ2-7	CSAPTSGGAGQYF	TGCAGTGCCCCGACTAGCGGGGGGGCCGGGCAGTACTTC
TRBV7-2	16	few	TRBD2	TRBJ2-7	CASSLGSSSGVYEQYF	TGTGCCAGCAGCTTAGGGTCGTCTAGCGGGGTTTACGAGCAGTACTTC
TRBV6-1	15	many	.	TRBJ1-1	CASTEQGGENTEAFF	TGTGCCAGCACGGAACAGGGAGGGGAGAACACTGAAGCTTTCTTT